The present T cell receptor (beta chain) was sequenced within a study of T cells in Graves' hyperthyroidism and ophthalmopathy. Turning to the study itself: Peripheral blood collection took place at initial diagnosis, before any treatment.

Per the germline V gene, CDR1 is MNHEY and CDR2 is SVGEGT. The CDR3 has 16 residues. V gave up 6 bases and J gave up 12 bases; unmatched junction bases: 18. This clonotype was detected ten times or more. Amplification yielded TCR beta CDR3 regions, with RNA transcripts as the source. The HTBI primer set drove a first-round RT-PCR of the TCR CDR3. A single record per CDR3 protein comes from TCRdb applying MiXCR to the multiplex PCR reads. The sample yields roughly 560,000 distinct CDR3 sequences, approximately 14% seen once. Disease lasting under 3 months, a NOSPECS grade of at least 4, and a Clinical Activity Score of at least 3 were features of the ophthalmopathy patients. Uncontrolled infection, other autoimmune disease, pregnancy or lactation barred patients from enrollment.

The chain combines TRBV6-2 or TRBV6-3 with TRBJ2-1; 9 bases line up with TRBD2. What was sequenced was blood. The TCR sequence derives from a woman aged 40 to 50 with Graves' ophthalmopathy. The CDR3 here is CASSKGRGGVLHGQFF. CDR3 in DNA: TGTGCCAGCAGCAAGGGGCGGGGGGGTGTCCTACATGGGCAGTTCTTC.